This T cell receptor beta chain was sequenced in a study of Tregs in tolerant kidney transplant recipients. The germline V and J ends were trimmed by 0 bases and 0 bases, with 3 bases remaining between them. The CDR3 is 15 residues long. The germline V gene encodes CDR1 PRHDT and CDR2 FYEKMQ (reference sequence). TCRdb's table, derived via immunoSEQ multiplex PCR, lists solely in-frame clones and lacks some. Of 85,000 to 95,000 clones detected, roughly 92% appear once; the ten largest clones hold roughly 5%. The chain employs TRBV13 and TRBJ2-6; no firm D call. Sample: CD8+ T cells from blood. This sequence was found in a human donor in good health. CDR3 in DNA: TGTGCCAGCAGCTTAGGGGGCTCTGGGGCCAACGTCCTGACTTTC. This encodes CASSLGGSGANVLTF.